This record concerns one T cell receptor beta chain sequence. Its antigen specificity is not known. Base quality data are lacking; no much larger clone is found one base away. Per the germline V gene, MDHEN is the CDR1 and SYDVKM is the CDR2. Measured from the cysteine to the phenylalanine, the CDR3 is 13 residues long. The only DNA kept is the CDR3, 39 bases in frame from the first base. V is clipped by 2 bases and J by 1 base, and the sequence between their germline boundaries is 3 bases long. Library preparation employed the immunoSEQ multiplex PCR assay. The table comes from immuneACCESS by way of TCRdb, which keeps in-frame sequences with V and J called. Part of the clones is missing from these tables; in studies checked, under half for an unresolved V gene and the rest for unknown reasons. Within this sample are about 380,000 clones, with approximately 95% of them counted one time only. In total, the top ten clones hold approximately 0.02% of the sample.

The data stem from a study of shared T cell receptors in the human thymus (dated by TCRdb to about 2021). Regarding the complete study: The study examined how self-reactive, shared T-cell receptor alpha chains are generated in the human thymus.

Material: thymocytes. The TCR comes from a human donor. This chain joins TRBV28 to TRBJ1-5; the D gene assignment is ambiguous. The CDR3 amino acid sequence is: CASSLHSNQPQHF. Here is the DNA: TGTGCCAGCAGTTTACACAGCAATCAGCCCCAGCATTTT.